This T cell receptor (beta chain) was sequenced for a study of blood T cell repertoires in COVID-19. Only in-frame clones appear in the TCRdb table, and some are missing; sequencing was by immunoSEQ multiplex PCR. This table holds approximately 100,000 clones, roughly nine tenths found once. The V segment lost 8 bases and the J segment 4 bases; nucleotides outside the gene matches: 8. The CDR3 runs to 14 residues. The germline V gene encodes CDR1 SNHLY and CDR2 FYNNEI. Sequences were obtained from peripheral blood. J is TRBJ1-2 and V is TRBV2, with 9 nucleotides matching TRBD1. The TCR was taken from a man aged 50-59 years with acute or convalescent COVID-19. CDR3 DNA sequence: TGTGCCAGCGCCCGGACAGGGGCCGGCTATGGCTACACCTTC. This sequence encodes CASARTGAGYGYTF. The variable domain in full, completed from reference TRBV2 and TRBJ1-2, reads EPEVTQTPSHQVTQMGQEVILRCVPISNHLYFYWYRQILGQKVEFLVSFYNNEISEKSEIFDDQFSVERPDGSNFTLKIRSTKLEDSAMYFCASARTGAGYGYTFGSGTRLTVV.